The 14 T cell receptor beta chains below were found in one sample sequenced in a study of shared clonotypes between healthy human individuals. Clones were read by immunoSEQ multiplex PCR, and TCRdb kept only the in-frame ones, dropping some. The sample lists about 1 million clones, about 80% occurring once. Sequencing input: memory CD4+ T cells from PBMCs. Subset denoted: CD45RA-negative fraction. The origin of the receptors is a man aged 18 to 35 in good health. Some clones in this sample may be carry-over from other donors' samples.

The chain combines TRBV15 with TRBJ1-5, with D perhaps TRBD1 (6 bases). Germline lookup yields CDR1 LNHNV and CDR2 YYDKDF (reference sequence). V was cut by 1 base and J by 0 bases, with 13 bases left in between. The CDR3 runs to 17 residues. Here the CDR3 DNA reads TGTGCCACCAGCAGAGCCGGGACACATACTAGCAATCAGCCCCAGCATTTT. This encodes CATSRAGTHTSNQPQHF.

The chain carries TRBV5-6 and TRBJ2-1; 7 bases agree with TRBD2. The CDR3 length is 17 residues. Per the germline V gene, CDR1 is SGHDT and CDR2 is YYEEEE. The V and J ends lost 5 bases and 0 bases, in that order; junction bases with no gene match: 11. DNA of the CDR3: TGTGCCAGCAGAAAAGCGGGGCCCGAAACCTCCTACAATGAGCAGTTCTTC. Its protein product is CASRKAGPETSYNEQFF.

With regard to this clone: The sample has other DNA sequences that encode this CDR3 too. The chain carries TRBV7-3 and TRBJ2-1; D is uncertain. The CDR3 loop spans 15 amino acids. Germline V lookup: CDR1 SGHTA, CDR2 FQGTGA. With 1 base removed from V and 1 base from J, the gap between germline ends came to 8 bases. DNA of the CDR3: TGTGCCAGCAGCTTAAGGGCGGAGTCCTACAATGAGCAGTTCTTC. Its translation is CASSLRAESYNEQFF.

The J gene is TRBJ2-1, the V gene TRBV19, with 15 positions matching TRBD2. With V trimmed by 6 bases and J by 9 bases, 6 bases remained unmatched. CDR1 and CDR2 (germline): LNHDA, SQIVND (reference sequence). The CDR3 contains 15 residues. In DNA form, the CDR3 reads TGTGCCAGTAGCGGACTAGCGGGAGGGCCTAGTGAGCAGTTCTTC. It yields the protein CASSGLAGGPSEQFF.

The V gene is TRBV28, the J gene TRBJ2-3, with D perhaps TRBD1 or TRBD2 (7 bases each). The CDR3 contains 18 residues. The germline V gene encodes CDR1 MDHEN and CDR2 SYDVKM. Trimming removed 3 bases from V and 3 bases from J, with 22 bases in between. This CDR3 reads CASSLRRDSGGSTDTQYF. DNA for the CDR3: TGTGCCAGCAGTTTGCGCCGGGACAGCGGCGGGAGTACAGATACGCAGTATTTT.

The genes are TRBV9 and TRBJ2-6; D is ambiguous. The CDR3 is 14 amino acids. Looked up from germline, CDR1 is SGDLS and CDR2 is YYNGEE. V gave up 4 bases and J gave up 0 bases, with 5 bases separating them. The CDR3 loop reads CASSHSSGANVLTF. CDR3 coding DNA: TGTGCCAGCAGCCACAGCTCTGGGGCCAACGTCCTGACTTTC.

This clone was detected only a few times. The chain uses TRBV2 and TRBJ1-5, with TRBD1 as a possible D gene (6 bases). The V gene lost 7 bases and the J gene lost 0 bases, with 19 bases spanning the gap. In germline, CDR1 is SNHLY, CDR2 FYNNEI. This CDR3 spans 17 amino acids. Written as DNA, the CDR3 is TGTGCCAGCACCTCCCAAGGGGGGGCATATAGCAATCAGCCCCAGCATTTT. Translated, it gives CASTSQGGAYSNQPQHF.

The genes are TRBV30 and TRBJ1-5, with a possible D match to TRBD1 (5 bases). This CDR3 spans 13 amino acids. Germline V gene lookup returns CDR1 GTSNPN and CDR2 SVGIG (reference sequence). V was cut by 1 base and J by 6 bases, with 10 bases left in between. The CDR3 region has the DNA TGTGCCTGGAGTGAGGGGTGGGTTCAGCCCCAGCATTTT. The encoded protein is CAWSEGWVQPQHF.

CDR3 sequence reads: CASSAAALNTGELFF. CDR3 coding DNA: TGTGCCAGCAGCGCTGCGGCCCTAAACACCGGGGAGCTGTTTTTT. The V gene is TRBV9, the J gene TRBJ2-2, with D unresolved. The CDR3 consists of 15 residues. Germline CDR1 reads SGDLS; CDR2 reads YYNGEE. Trimming shortened V by 3 bases and J by 2 bases, and 11 bases separated the two germline ends. Based on the CDR3 plus reference TRBV9 and TRBJ2-2, the full variable domain is DSGVTQTPKHLITATGQRVTLRCSPRSGDLSVYWYQQSLDQGLQFLIQYYNGEERAKGNILERFSAQQFPDLHSELNLSSLELGDSALYFCASSAAALNTGELFFGEGSRLTVL.

The chain is built from TRBV6-6 and TRBJ2-7, with a possible D match to TRBD1 (6 bases). CDR3 length equals 13 residues. CDR1 is MNHNY and CDR2 is SVGAGI in the germline V gene (reference sequence). V lost 7 bases to trimming and J lost 2 bases, with 12 bases between them. This CDR3 reads CASTATGTYEQYF. The CDR3 nucleotides read TGTGCCAGCACGGCTACAGGGACCTACGAGCAGTACTTC.

The chain is built from TRBV7-9 and TRBJ1-1, with D maybe TRBD1 (6 bases). The CDR3 is 14 residues long. Deletions cut 5 bases from V and 3 bases from J, with 13 bases between. Germline CDR1 reads SEHNR; CDR2 reads FQNEAQ (reference sequence). The CDR3 is CASSPQGGDTEAFF. In DNA, the CDR3 is TGTGCCAGCAGCCCACAGGGAGGTGACACTGAAGCTTTCTTT.

This clone was seen a few times. The V and J genes are TRBV18 and TRBJ2-3, with 9 bases that match TRBD1. CDR1 KGHSH and CDR2 LQKENI come from the germline V gene. The CDR3 runs to 15 residues. The junction had 8 bases not matched to a gene; V was cut back by 6 bases and J by 4 bases. CDR3 coding DNA: TGTGCCAGCTCGTACCGGGACAGGGCGGCAGATACGCAGTATTTT. Its translation is CASSYRDRAADTQYF.

The V gene is TRBV7-9, the J gene TRBJ1-2; 9 nucleotides align to TRBD1. Germline V gives CDR1 SEHNR, CDR2 FQNEAQ (reference sequence). Losses at the gene ends were 3 bases for V and 8 bases for J; bases not matched to a gene: 7. The CDR3 is made up of 14 amino acids. CDR3 nucleotides: TGTGCCAGCAGCTTGTACAGGGGGCTGGAAGGCTACACCTTC. It encodes CASSLYRGLEGYTF. The full variable domain, completed using reference TRBV7-9 and TRBJ1-2, is DTGVSQNPRHKITKRGQNVTFRCDPISEHNRLYWYRQTLGQGPEFLTYFQNEAQLEKSRLLSDRFSAERPKGSFSTLEIQRTEQGDSAMYLCASSLYRGLEGYTFGSGTRLTVV.

V gene TRBV18 combines with J gene TRBJ2-1; D is uncertain. This CDR3 contains 15 residues. V was clipped by 1 base and J by 9 bases, with 16 bases between them. Germline values: CDR1 KGHSH, CDR2 LQKENI. In DNA form, the CDR3 reads TGTGCCAGCTCACCACTCTCTAATCGGCAGGCTGAGCAGTTCTTC. It yields the protein CASSPLSNRQAEQFF.